This TCR beta chain was observed in a study of CD8 T cell repertoires and HIV-1 epitope variants. About the research overall: Tested: three Gag epitope families, Nef HW9 and YT9.

The method was immunoSEQ multiplex PCR; TCRdb's version includes in-frame clones alone and lacks a portion of them. The sample carries some 6,200 clones, 65% to 80% recorded once. As for this clone: The antigen is not known.

J lost 4 bases, V lost 5 bases, and 6 bases had no gene match. There are 14 residues in the CDR3. Germline CDR1 SEHNR, CDR2 FQNEAQ (reference sequence). The sequence was collected from a male donor with HIV. The rearrangement joins TRBV7-9 to TRBJ1-2; 8 positions match TRBD1. The specimen sequenced was cultured CD8+ T cells derived from PBMCs. The CDR3 region is CASSTGQGSYGYTF. As DNA, the CDR3 is TGTGCCAGCAGCACCGGACAGGGATCCTATGGCTACACCTTC.